This entry concerns a single T cell receptor (beta chain). Antigen unknown. Researchers ran the PCR with 60 Vbeta and 13 Jbeta primers. Profiled with immunoSEQ multiplex PCR; TCRdb holds only in-frame clones, not every one. The sample consists of roughly 100,000 clones, 70% to 85% of them appearing once. The CDR3 covers 19 residues. V lost 0 bases to trimming and J lost 3 bases; unmatched junction nucleotides: 13. The data originate from a study of cytomegalovirus exposure and HLA in healthy donors. Study-level results: Earlier analysis found most TCR beta V segments productive about 87% or about 30% of the time. The authors excluded some V segments, including TRBV6-2 and TRBV6-3, as indistinguishable. Roughly uniform depth of sequencing across donors was assumed in presence/absence analyses. In a later analysis, at a false discovery rate of 0.05, 17,000 or so TCR beta sequences matched HLA alleles.

This receptor was taken from a boy aged 5-17 years in good health and CMV-seronegative. This chain connects TRBV23-1 to TRBJ2-7; the match to TRBD2 covers 11 bases. TRBV23-1 is an ORF for which the function is uncertain. Sequencing input: PBMCs. This CDR3 is CASSQSPGLAAPKFYEQYF. CDR3 DNA sequence: TGCGCCAGCAGTCAATCGCCGGGACTAGCGGCTCCCAAATTCTACGAGCAGTACTTC.